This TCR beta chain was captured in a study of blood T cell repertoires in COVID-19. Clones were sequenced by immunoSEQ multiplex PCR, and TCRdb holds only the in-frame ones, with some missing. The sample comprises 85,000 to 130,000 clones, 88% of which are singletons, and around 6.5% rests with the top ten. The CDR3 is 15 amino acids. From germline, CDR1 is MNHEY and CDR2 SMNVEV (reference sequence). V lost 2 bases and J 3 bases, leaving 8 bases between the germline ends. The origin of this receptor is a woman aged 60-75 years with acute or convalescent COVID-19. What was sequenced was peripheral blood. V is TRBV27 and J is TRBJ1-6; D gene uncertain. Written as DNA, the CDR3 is TGTGCCAGCAGTTTAGAAGGACTCTATAATTCACCCCTCCACTTT. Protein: CASSLEGLYNSPLHF.